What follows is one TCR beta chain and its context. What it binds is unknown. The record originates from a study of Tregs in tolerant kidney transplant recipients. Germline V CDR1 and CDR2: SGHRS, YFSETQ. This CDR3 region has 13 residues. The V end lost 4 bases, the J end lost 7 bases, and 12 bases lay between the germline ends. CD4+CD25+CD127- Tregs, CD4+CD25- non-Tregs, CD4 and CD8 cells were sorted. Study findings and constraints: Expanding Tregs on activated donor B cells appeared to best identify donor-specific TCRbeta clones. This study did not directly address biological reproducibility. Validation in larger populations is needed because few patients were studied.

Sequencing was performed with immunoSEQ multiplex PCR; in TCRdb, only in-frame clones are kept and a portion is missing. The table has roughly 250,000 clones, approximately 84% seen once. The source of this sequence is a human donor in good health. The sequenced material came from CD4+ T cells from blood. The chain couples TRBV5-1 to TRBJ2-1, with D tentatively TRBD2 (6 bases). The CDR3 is CASSKVADNEQFF. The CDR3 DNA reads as TGCGCCAGCAGCAAAGTAGCGGATAATGAGCAGTTCTTC.